The following is a T cell receptor (beta chain) sequence with its context. This entry comes from a study of blood T cell repertoires in COVID-19. Study at large: Sources were T cells, B-cell-depleted T cells, or PBMCs; the material itself was cDNA or gDNA.

While infection was still active, Seattle patients were enrolled and then followed longitudinally. CDR1 KGHDR and CDR2 SFDVKD come from the germline V gene. V was pared by 1 base and J by 8 bases, with 10 bases of the junction left unmatched. This CDR3 region has 17 residues. Repertoires were generated with immunoSEQ multiplex PCR, while TCRdb's copy carries only in-frame clones and drops some. In the table there are more than 200,000 clones, more than 85% of which are singletons. Sequenced input: peripheral blood. J is TRBJ2-1 and V is TRBV24-1; 10 bases fit TRBD2. The TCR originated in a woman in her sixties or seventies with COVID-19, enrolled during active disease. CDR3 sequence (DNA): TGTGCCACCAGTGATTTCCGCCTAGCGGGAGCCTCCCATGAGCAGTTCTTC. Translated, it gives CATSDFRLAGASHEQFF.